This T cell receptor (beta chain) was sequenced during a study of blood T cell repertoires in COVID-19. V was cut by 1 base and J by 6 bases, with 10 bases left in between. The germline V gene has CDR1 LGHDT and CDR2 YNNKEL (reference sequence). The CDR3 totals 14 residues. Sequencing was performed with immunoSEQ multiplex PCR; in TCRdb, only in-frame clones are kept and a portion is missing. The profile shows 95,000 to 100,000 clones, around 80% of them singletons. This clone was seen only once. This receptor was taken from a man aged 70 or older with acute or convalescent COVID-19. The rearrangement uses TRBV3-1 (or the pseudogene TRBV3-2) and TRBJ2-1; perhaps TRBD1 as D (5 bases). Sequenced: peripheral blood. The DNA for the CDR3 is TGTGCCAGCAGCCAAGGGGGCAGGCCCAATGAGCAGTTCTTC. Encoded protein: CASSQGGRPNEQFF.